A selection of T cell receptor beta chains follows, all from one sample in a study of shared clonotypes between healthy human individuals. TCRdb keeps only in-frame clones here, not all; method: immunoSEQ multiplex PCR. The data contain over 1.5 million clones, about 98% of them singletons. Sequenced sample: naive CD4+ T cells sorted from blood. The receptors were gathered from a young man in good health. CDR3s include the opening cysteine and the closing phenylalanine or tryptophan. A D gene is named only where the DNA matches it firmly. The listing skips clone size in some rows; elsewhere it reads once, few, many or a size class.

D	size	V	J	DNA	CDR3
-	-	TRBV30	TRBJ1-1	TGTGCCTGGACTCCGGGCCCTCCAGGGGCTTTCTTT	CAWTPGPPGAFF
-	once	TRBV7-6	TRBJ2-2	TGTGCCAGCAGCTTAGCAACCGGGGGATCGGGGGAGCTGTTTTTT	CASSLATGGSGELFF
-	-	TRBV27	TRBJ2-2	TGTGCCAGCAGCCCTCGGTCAGGGGCCGGGGAGCTGTTTTTT	CASSPRSGAGELFF
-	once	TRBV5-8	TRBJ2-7	TGTGCCAGCAGCCCCCCCCGATACGAGCAGTACTTC	CASSPPRYEQYF
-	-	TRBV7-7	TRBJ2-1	TGTGCCAGCAGCCCCACGGGTATGGGGGAGCAGTTCTTC	CASSPTGMGEQFF
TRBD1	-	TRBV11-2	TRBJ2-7	TGTGCCAGCAGCTTAGTGGGACAGGGGTACGAGCAGTACTTC	CASSLVGQGYEQYF
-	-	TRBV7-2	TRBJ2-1	TGTGCCAGCAGCTTAGCGCCCGGAGGCTATGAGCAGTTCTTC	CASSLAPGGYEQFF
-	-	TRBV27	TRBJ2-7	TGTGCCAGCAGTTTTCGGTCAGGGACCTACGAGCAGTACTTC	CASSFRSGTYEQYF
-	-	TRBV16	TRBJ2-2	TGTGCCAGCAGCCAAAGGGAGAACACCGGGGAGCTGTTTTTT	CASSQRENTGELFF
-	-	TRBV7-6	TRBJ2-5	TGTGCCAGCAGCCCCCGACGCCCTGGGGTAGCTGCAGAGACCCAGTACTTC	CASSPRRPGVAAETQYF
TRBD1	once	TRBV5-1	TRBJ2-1	TGCGCCAGCAGCCCGGACAGGGTGGCCTACAATGAGCAGTTCTTC	CASSPDRVAYNEQFF
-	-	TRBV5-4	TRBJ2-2	TGTGCCAGCAGCCCACCGGGGCGGCCGAACACCGGGGAGCTGTTTTTT	CASSPPGRPNTGELFF
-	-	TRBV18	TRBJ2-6	TGTGCCAGCTCAAGGGGGGTACCCGGTTCTGGGGCCAACGTCCTGACTTTC	CASSRGVPGSGANVLTF
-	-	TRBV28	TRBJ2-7	TGTGCCAGCAGTTCAGACAGCTACGAGCAGTACTTC	CASSSDSYEQYF
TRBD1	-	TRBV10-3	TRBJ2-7	TGTGCCATGAGGGGGCAGGGCCAGGGCGAGCAGTACTTC	CAMRGQGQGEQYF
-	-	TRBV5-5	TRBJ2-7	TGTGCCAGCAGCTCGACAGGACAGTACGAGCAGTACTTC	CASSSTGQYEQYF
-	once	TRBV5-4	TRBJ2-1	TGTGCCAGCAGCTTCCCTGGAGCGAATGAGCAGTTCTTC	CASSFPGANEQFF
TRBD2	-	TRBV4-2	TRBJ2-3	TGTGCCAGCAGTAGACTAGCGGGAGGAGAGAGCACAGATACGCAGTATTTT	CASSRLAGGESTDTQYF
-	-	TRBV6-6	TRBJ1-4	TGTGCCAGCACTCCTGCGGGGGCTAATGAAAAACTGTTTTTT	CASTPAGANEKLFF
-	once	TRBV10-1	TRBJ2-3	TGCGCCAGCAGTGATACAGCGTCCCCGAGAGGTACGCAGTATTTT	CASSDTASPRGTQYF
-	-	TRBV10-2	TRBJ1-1	TGCGCCAGCATTAAACCGGGGAGACCTGAAGCTTTCTTT	CASIKPGRPEAFF
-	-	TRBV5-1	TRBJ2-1	TGCGCCAGCAGCTTGGTCCCGGGAGTGGCCTACAATGAGCAGTTCTTC	CASSLVPGVAYNEQFF
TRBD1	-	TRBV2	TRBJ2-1	TGTGCCAGCAGTGAAGCAGGGACAGGGATACAAGGTGAGCAGTTCTTC	CASSEAGTGIQGEQFF
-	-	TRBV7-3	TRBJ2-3	TGTGCCACCTCACCGCCCGGGAAGAAAGATACGCAGTATTTT	CATSPPGKKDTQYF
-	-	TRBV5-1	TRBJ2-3	TGCGCCAGCAGCCGGACTATTAGCACAGATACGCAGTATTTT	CASSRTISTDTQYF
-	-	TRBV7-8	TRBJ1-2	TGTGCCAGCAGCTTATCGGATACCGGGACAACCGTATTCGGCTATGGCTACACCTTC	CASSLSDTGTTVFGYGYTF
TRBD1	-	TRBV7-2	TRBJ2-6	TGTGCCAGCGGAGAACCGGGACAGGGTTTATTAGGGGCCAACGTCCTGACTTTC	CASGEPGQGLLGANVLTF
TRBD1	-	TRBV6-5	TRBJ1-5	TGTGCCAGCAGTTACTCTGGGACAGGGGAACAGCCCCAGCATTTT	CASSYSGTGEQPQHF
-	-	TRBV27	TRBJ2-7	TGTGCCAGCAGTCGTAAGGCCACCGGGCCCTACGAGCAGTACTTC	CASSRKATGPYEQYF
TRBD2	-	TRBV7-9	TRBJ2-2	TGTGCCAGCAGACCGACTAGCAAGAACACCGGGGAGCTGTTTTTT	CASRPTSKNTGELFF
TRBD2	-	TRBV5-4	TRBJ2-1	TGTGCCAGCAGCCCCCGCCAGAGGGGAGGGGTCAATGAGCAGTTCTTC	CASSPRQRGGVNEQFF
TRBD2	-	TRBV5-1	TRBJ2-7	TGCGCCAGCAGCTTGGCGGCTAGCGGGATAGTCGAGCAGTACTTC	CASSLAASGIVEQYF
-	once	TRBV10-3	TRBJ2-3	TGTGCCATCAGCAATCGGGGCCTCACAGATACGCAGTATTTT	CAISNRGLTDTQYF
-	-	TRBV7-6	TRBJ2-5	TGTGCCAGTGGTGGTAGCGGCTCGCAAGAGACCCAGTACTTC	CASGGSGSQETQYF
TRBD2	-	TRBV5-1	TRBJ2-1	TGCGCCAGCAGCTTGGTAGGGAGGGCCTACAATGAGCAGTTCTTC	CASSLVGRAYNEQFF